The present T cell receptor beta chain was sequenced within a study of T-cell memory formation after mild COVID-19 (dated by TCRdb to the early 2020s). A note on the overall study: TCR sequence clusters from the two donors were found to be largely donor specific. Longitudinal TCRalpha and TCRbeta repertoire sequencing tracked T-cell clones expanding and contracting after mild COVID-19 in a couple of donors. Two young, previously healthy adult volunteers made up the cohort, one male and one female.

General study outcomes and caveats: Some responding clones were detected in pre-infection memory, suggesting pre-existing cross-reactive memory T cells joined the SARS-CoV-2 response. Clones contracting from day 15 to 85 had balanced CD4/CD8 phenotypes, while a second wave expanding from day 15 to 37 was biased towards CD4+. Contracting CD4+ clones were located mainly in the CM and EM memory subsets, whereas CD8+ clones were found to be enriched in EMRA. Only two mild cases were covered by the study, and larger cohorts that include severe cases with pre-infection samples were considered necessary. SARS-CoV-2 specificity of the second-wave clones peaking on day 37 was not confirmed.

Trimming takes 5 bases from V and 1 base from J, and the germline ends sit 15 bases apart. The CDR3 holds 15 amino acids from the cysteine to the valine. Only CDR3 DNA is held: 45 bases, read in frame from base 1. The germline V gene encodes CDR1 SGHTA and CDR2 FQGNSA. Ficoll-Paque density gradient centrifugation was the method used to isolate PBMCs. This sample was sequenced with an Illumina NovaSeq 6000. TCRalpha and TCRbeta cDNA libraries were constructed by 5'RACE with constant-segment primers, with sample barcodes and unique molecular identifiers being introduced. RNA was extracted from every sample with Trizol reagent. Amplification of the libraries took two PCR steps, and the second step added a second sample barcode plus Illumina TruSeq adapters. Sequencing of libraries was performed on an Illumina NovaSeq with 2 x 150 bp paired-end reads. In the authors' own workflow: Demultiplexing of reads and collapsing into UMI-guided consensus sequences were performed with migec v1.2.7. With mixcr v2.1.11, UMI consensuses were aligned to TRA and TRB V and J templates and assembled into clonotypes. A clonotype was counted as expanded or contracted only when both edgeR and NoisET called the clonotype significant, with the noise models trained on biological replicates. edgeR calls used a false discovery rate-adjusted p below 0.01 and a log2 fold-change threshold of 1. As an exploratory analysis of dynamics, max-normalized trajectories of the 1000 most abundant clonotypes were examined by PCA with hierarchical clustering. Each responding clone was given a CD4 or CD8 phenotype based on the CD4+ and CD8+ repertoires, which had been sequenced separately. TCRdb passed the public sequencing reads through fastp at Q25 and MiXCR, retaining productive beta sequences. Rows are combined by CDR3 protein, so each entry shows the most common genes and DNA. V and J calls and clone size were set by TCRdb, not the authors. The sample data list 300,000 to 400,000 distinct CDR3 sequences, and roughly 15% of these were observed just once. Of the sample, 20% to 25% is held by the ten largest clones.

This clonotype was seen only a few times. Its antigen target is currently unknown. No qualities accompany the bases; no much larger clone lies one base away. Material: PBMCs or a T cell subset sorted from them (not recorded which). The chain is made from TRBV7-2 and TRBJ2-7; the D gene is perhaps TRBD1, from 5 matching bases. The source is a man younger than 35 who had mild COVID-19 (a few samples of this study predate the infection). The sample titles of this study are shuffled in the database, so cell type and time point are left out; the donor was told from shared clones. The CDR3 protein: CASSDSPGRSYEQYV. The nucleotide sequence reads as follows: TGTGCCAGCAGCGACAGCCCGGGCAGGTCCTACGAGCAGTACGTC.